These T cell receptor beta chains were read from a single sample in a study of shared T cell receptors in the human thymus. Clones were read by immunoSEQ multiplex PCR, and TCRdb kept only the in-frame ones, dropping some. In the table there are about 380,000 clones, approximately 95% of which are singletons. The sequencing sample was made of thymocytes. The receptor source for this set is a human donor. CDR3s include the opening cysteine and the closing phenylalanine or tryptophan. The D gene is left open where the match is weak. Only part of the rows carry a size: once, few, many, or a class if the clone is expanded.

j_call v_call d_call cdr3_length clone_size cdr3_aa cdr3_nt
TRBJ2-1 TRBV20-1 - 11 few CSVQGDNEQFF TGCAGTGTGCAGGGCGACAATGAGCAGTTCTTC
TRBJ2-7 TRBV2 - 16 - CASSDRPGVRGYEQYF TGTGCCAGCAGTGACCGCCCTGGCGTACGGGGTTACGAGCAGTACTTC
TRBJ2-7 TRBV5-1 - 15 - CASRRGGPGVYEQYF TGCGCCAGCAGGCGAGGGGGGCCAGGGGTTTACGAGCAGTACTTC
TRBJ1-5 TRBV7-9 TRBD1 16 - CASSQGTGYSNQPQHF TGTGCCAGCAGCCAGGGGACAGGGTATAGCAATCAGCCCCAGCATTTT
TRBJ2-2 TRBV5-1 TRBD1 20 - CASSADRDRGREWVTGELFF TGCGCCAGCAGCGCGGACCGGGACAGGGGGCGGGAGTGGGTCACCGGGGAGCTGTTTTTT
TRBJ2-5 TRBV2 - 10 - CASSEGTQYF TGTGCCAGCAGTGAAGGGACCCAGTACTTC
TRBJ2-1 TRBV5-1 TRBD2 16 - CASSLRLAEAPNEQFF TGCGCCAGCAGCTTGAGACTAGCGGAGGCCCCAAATGAGCAGTTCTTC
TRBJ2-3 TRBV7-6 TRBD2 18 - CASSLKVTSGRGPDTQYF TGTGCCAGCAGCCTGAAGGTGACTAGCGGGAGAGGGCCAGATACGCAGTATTTT
TRBJ2-7 TRBV4-2 - 15 - CASSQDRDSSYEQYF TGTGCCAGCAGCCAAGACAGGGATAGCTCCTACGAGCAGTACTTC
TRBJ2-2 TRBV19 - 17 - CASTIAPPASGGGELFF TGTGCCAGTACCATAGCTCCCCCGGCTAGTGGGGGCGGGGAGCTGTTTTTT
TRBJ2-5 TRBV25-1 - 13 - CPYEGWRQETQYF TGTCCCTACGAGGGGTGGAGGCAAGAGACCCAGTACTTC
TRBJ2-7 TRBV11-3 TRBD1 19 - CASRSPRDRGRGAAYEQYF TGTGCCAGCAGATCCCCCCGGGACAGGGGACGCGGAGCAGCGTACGAGCAGTACTTC
TRBJ1-2 TRBV5-4 - 15 - CASSRRDRANYGYTF TGTGCCAGCAGCCGGCGGGACCGAGCTAACTATGGCTACACCTTC
TRBJ2-3 TRBV28 TRBD2 17 - CASSPPATSGSLDTQYF TGTGCCAGCAGTCCGCCTGCCACTAGCGGGAGCTTAGATACGCAGTATTTT
TRBJ2-1 TRBV27 TRBD2 18 - CASTYTLHSGRAGNEQFF TGTGCCAGCACTTACACCCTCCATAGCGGGAGGGCCGGCAATGAGCAGTTCTTC
TRBJ2-3 TRBV21-1 - 15 - CASRTLLPMRLTQYF TGTGCCAGCAGGACGTTACTCCCTATGCGCCTTACGCAGTATTTT
TRBJ2-1 TRBV29-1 TRBD1 15 - CSPHPRDRAYNEQFF TGCAGCCCCCACCCCCGGGACAGGGCCTACAATGAGCAGTTCTTC
TRBJ2-3 TRBV10-3 - 13 - CAITPQGTDTQYF TGTGCCATCACTCCCCAGGGTACAGATACGCAGTATTTT
TRBJ2-7 TRBV5-6 - 17 - CASSLAKYRTGVYEQYF TGTGCCAGCAGCTTGGCCAAATATAGAACGGGAGTCTACGAGCAGTACTTC
TRBJ2-3 TRBV2 TRBD2 14 - CASGRREEQDTQYF TGTGCCAGCGGTAGGCGGGAGGAACAAGATACGCAGTATTTT
TRBJ1-1 TRBV15 TRBD1 17 - CATSRVGGQGRKTEAFF TGTGCCACCAGCAGAGTGGGGGGACAGGGAAGAAAGACTGAAGCTTTCTTT
TRBJ2-1 TRBV27 TRBD2 17 - CASSSTGTSGRKGEQFF TGTGCCAGCAGCTCAACCGGGACTAGCGGGAGGAAGGGTGAGCAGTTCTTC
TRBJ2-5 TRBV7-2 - 15 - CASSLAGRIQETQYF TGTGCCAGCAGCTTAGCGGGACGGATCCAAGAGACCCAGTACTTC
TRBJ1-3 TRBV20-1 - 11 - CSAGFGNTIYF TGCAGTGCGGGTTTTGGAAACACCATATATTTT
TRBJ2-5 TRBV28 TRBD2 17 - CASGRPGTSGRVETQYF TGTGCCAGCGGACGACCCGGGACTAGCGGGAGGGTGGAGACCCAGTACTTC
TRBJ2-1 TRBV4-3 - 14 - CASSQDPTGHEQFF TGCGCCAGCAGCCAAGATCCGACAGGTCATGAGCAGTTCTTC
TRBJ2-7 TRBV7-8 - 13 - CASSLAGAGEQYF TGTGCCAGCAGCTTAGCTGGGGCTGGCGAGCAGTACTTC
TRBJ2-2 TRBV5-1 TRBD2 13 - CASSGLEGGELFF TGCGCCAGCAGCGGACTAGAGGGCGGGGAGCTGTTTTTT
TRBJ2-1 TRBV6-7 TRBD1 17 - CASSYPPTGKGYNEQFF TGTGCCAGCAGTTACCCCCCGACAGGGAAGGGCTACAATGAGCAGTTCTTC
TRBJ2-3 TRBV27 - 14 - CASSFNPSTDTQYF TGTGCCAGCAGTTTTAACCCTAGCACAGATACGCAGTATTTT
TRBJ2-3 TRBV5-1 - 13 - CASSLWAVDTQYF TGCGCCAGCAGCTTGTGGGCAGTAGATACGCAGTATTTT
TRBJ1-6 TRBV27 - 16 - CASSSPPARYNSPLHF TGTGCCAGCAGTTCACCCCCGGCCCGCTATAATTCACCCCTCCACTTT
TRBJ2-1 TRBV11-2 TRBD2 15 - CASSTSSGRNNEQFF TGTGCCAGCAGCACCTCTAGCGGGAGAAACAATGAGCAGTTCTTC
TRBJ2-3 TRBV23-1 TRBD1 19 - CASSQASRGPRGGTDTQYF TGCGCCAGCAGTCAAGCCTCCAGGGGGCCCCGTGGGGGCACAGATACGCAGTATTTT
TRBJ1-1 TRBV7-9 - 14 - CASSSHGVNTEAFF TGTGCCAGCAGCTCCCATGGGGTGAACACTGAAGCTTTCTTT
TRBJ2-4 TRBV19 - 14 - CASSRGLLKNIQYF TGTGCCAGTAGTAGGGGCCTTCTAAAAAACATTCAGTACTTC
TRBJ2-4 TRBV19 - 17 - CASSIEWGGWAKNIQYF TGTGCCAGTAGTATAGAATGGGGCGGGTGGGCCAAAAACATTCAGTACTTC
TRBJ2-1 TRBV7-9 - 17 - CASSPYLWPVLWDEQFF TGTGCCAGCAGCCCCTACCTCTGGCCGGTTCTTTGGGATGAGCAGTTCTTC
TRBJ1-2 TRBV4-1 - 17 - CASSQDRKRVSNYGYTF TGCGCCAGCAGCCAAGATCGTAAGAGGGTATCCAACTATGGCTACACCTTC
TRBJ1-5 TRBV28 - 17 - CASSLVKGRYSNQPQHF TGTGCCAGCAGTTTAGTAAAGGGGCGCTATAGCAATCAGCCCCAGCATTTT
TRBJ2-3 TRBV7-9 TRBD2 18 - CASSLGVWVAGDPDTQYF TGTGCCAGCAGCCTAGGGGTCTGGGTAGCGGGAGACCCAGATACGCAGTATTTT
TRBJ2-7 TRBV4-2 TRBD2 23 once CASSQESVVAGGGEDASHYEQYF TGTGCCAGCAGCCAAGAGTCTGTGGTAGCCGGTGGGGGGGAGGACGCTAGCCACTACGAGCAGTACTTC
TRBJ2-1 TRBV4-2 - 18 - CASSQDEIRGVVSDEQFF TGTGCCAGCAGCCAAGATGAGATCCGGGGTGTGGTCTCTGATGAGCAGTTCTTC
TRBJ1-2 TRBV6-5 - 14 - CASSYRQGSDGYTF TGTGCCAGCAGTTACCGGCAGGGAAGTGATGGCTACACCTTC
TRBJ2-7 TRBV10-3 TRBD2 17 - CAISEHPGGGHLYEQYF TGTGCCATCAGTGAACACCCGGGGGGAGGGCATCTCTACGAGCAGTACTTC
TRBJ1-2 TRBV6-1 - 14 - CASSEALLQSGYTF TGTGCCAGCAGTGAAGCGCTGCTACAGTCTGGCTACACCTTC
TRBJ2-5 TRBV9 TRBD2 15 once CASSAQREPGETQYF TGTGCCAGCAGCGCCCAGCGGGAGCCCGGTGAGACCCAGTACTTC
TRBJ2-7 TRBV6-1 TRBD1 13 - CASSWTGGYEQYF TGTGCCAGCAGTTGGACAGGGGGGTACGAGCAGTACTTC
TRBJ2-1 TRBV5-4 - 15 - CASSPTLGAYNEQFF TGTGCCAGCAGCCCAACCCTGGGCGCCTACAATGAGCAGTTCTTC
TRBJ2-1 TRBV28 - 12 - CASSNDSGEQFF TGTGCCAGCAGTAACGACAGTGGGGAGCAGTTCTTC
TRBJ2-7 TRBV27 TRBD2 18 - CASSLFIAGGPCLYEQYF TGTGCCAGCAGTTTATTTATAGCGGGAGGGCCGTGCCTCTACGAGCAGTACTTC
TRBJ1-2 TRBV5-1 TRBD1 15 - CASSLGQGAYDGYTF TGCGCCAGCAGCCTCGGACAGGGGGCATATGATGGCTACACCTTC
TRBJ2-3 TRBV4-2 TRBD2 16 - CASSQDLAGAQDTQYF TGTGCCAGCAGCCAAGATCTAGCGGGAGCACAAGATACGCAGTATTTT
TRBJ2-5 TRBV30 - 18 - CAWSVEGGEGVVLETQYF TGTGCCTGGAGTGTAGAGGGGGGGGAGGGAGTCGTGCTAGAGACCCAGTACTTC
TRBJ2-1 TRBV4-2 TRBD2 18 - CASSQVSSGISSYNEQFF TGTGCCAGCAGCCAAGTATCCAGCGGGATCAGCTCCTACAATGAGCAGTTCTTC
TRBJ1-2 TRBV28 - 13 - CASSFPTGYGYTF TGTGCCAGCAGTTTCCCCACCGGTTATGGCTACACCTTC